The 14 T cell receptor beta chains presented below share a single source sample, sequenced in a study of OX40 agonist ivuxolimab in advanced cancers. Assay: immunoSEQ multiplex PCR; the TCRdb copy retains only in-frame clones and omits some. In the table there are more than 40,000 clones, roughly 80% of which are singletons. The sample here was CD4+ or CD8+ T cells sorted from blood, taken in a trial of the OX40 agonist ivuxolimab. The receptors here all came from an adult with an advanced solid tumor such as melanoma, head and neck, liver or kidney cancer.

The gene calls are TRBV5-1 and TRBJ2-5; 8 bases agree with TRBD2. With 0 bases clipped from V and 5 bases from J, the junction kept 3 bases outside the gene matches. The CDR3 totals 14 residues. Germline CDR1 reads SGHRS; CDR2 reads YFSETQ. CDR3 loop: CASSLEAGGETQYF. The CDR3 DNA sequence: TGCGCCAGCAGCTTGGAGGCGGGAGGCGAGACCCAGTACTTC.

The gene calls are TRBV21-1 and TRBJ2-1; the table's TRBD2 call for D was not verified on the DNA. TRBV21-1 is described as a pseudogene. The CDR3 totals 15 residues. The CDR3: CASRCILSGYNEQFF. DNA for the CDR3: TGTGCCAGCAGGTGTATCCTCAGCGGCTACAATGAGCAGTTCTTC.

V and J are TRBV29-1 and TRBJ2-3; TRBD2 is a possible D gene (5 bases). CDR1 and CDR2 from the germline V gene are SQVTM and ANQGSEA. The CDR3 spans 12 residues. The V end was cut by 5 bases, the J end by 5 bases, with 11 bases between. The chain's CDR3 is CSVNRGLDTQYF. For the CDR3, the DNA is TGCAGCGTTAACCGGGGTCTAGATACGCAGTATTTT.

This clone has only a few counts. This chain links TRBV4-2 with TRBJ2-2, with 11 bases fitting TRBD2. Germline CDR1 reads LGHNA; CDR2 reads YNFKEQ. This CDR3 region has 21 residues. The V segment lost 4 bases and the J segment 5 bases; nucleotides outside the gene matches: 21. DNA of the CDR3: TGTGCCAGCAGCCCGACACCGACAGCTTTTGGGACTAGCGGATATACCGGGGAGCTGTTTTTT. Translating it yields CASSPTPTAFGTSGYTGELFF.

This chain uses TRBV9 with TRBJ1-2; 8 bases agree with TRBD1. Germline V gene lookup returns CDR1 SGDLS and CDR2 YYNGEE. With V trimmed by 3 bases and J by 4 bases, 8 bases remained unmatched. This CDR3 region has 15 residues. The CDR3 sequence is CASSAEGQGVYGYTF. CDR3 sequence (DNA): TGTGCCAGCAGCGCAGAAGGACAGGGTGTCTATGGCTACACCTTC.

This rearrangement joins TRBV5-1 to TRBJ2-5; D call uncertain. V was pared by 0 bases and J by 2 bases, with 17 bases between. Looked up from germline, CDR1 is SGHRS and CDR2 is YFSETQ. CDR3 length: 17 amino acids. The CDR3 coding sequence is TGCGCCAGCAGCTTGGCCAGTCGGCCATTTGCACAAGAGACCCAGTACTTC. Translation gives CASSLASRPFAQETQYF. The full variable domain, in which reference TRBV5-1 and TRBJ2-5 provide the parts outside the CDR3, is KAGVTQTPRYLIKTRGQQVTLSCSPISGHRSVSWYQQTPGQGLQFLFEYFSETQRNKGNFPGRFSGRQFSNSRSEMNVSTLELGDSALYLCASSLASRPFAQETQYFGPGTRLLVL.

The chain combines TRBV11-2 with TRBJ2-1; tentatively, D is TRBD1 (6 bases). Trimming took off 5 bases at V and 3 bases at J, with 17 bases between the two ends. This CDR3 region has 16 residues. Germline-derived CDR1 and CDR2 are SGHAT and FQNNGV. CDR3 amino acids: CASSHRSGEIYNEQFF. In nucleotides, the CDR3 is TGTGCCAGCAGCCATAGGTCAGGGGAAATCTACAATGAGCAGTTCTTC. Using reference TRBV11-2 and TRBJ2-1 for the parts outside the CDR3, the full variable domain is EAGVAQSPRYKIIEKRQSVAFWCNPISGHATLYWYQQILGQGPKLLIQFQNNGVVDDSQLPKDRFSAERLKGVDSTLKIQPAKLEDSAVYLCASSHRSGEIYNEQFFGPGTRLTVL.

V usage is TRBV18 and J usage is TRBJ1-5, with TRBD1 as a possible D gene (6 bases). With 6 bases removed from V and 4 bases from J, the gap between germline ends came to 7 bases. CDR1 is KGHSH and CDR2 is LQKENI in the germline V gene. The CDR3 covers 12 residues. In nucleotides, the CDR3 is TGTGCCAGCTCGACAGGAAATCAGCCCCAGCATTTT. Encoded protein: CASSTGNQPQHF.

The rearrangement uses TRBV7-2 and TRBJ1-6; no reliable D call. Germline V lookup: CDR1 SGHTA, CDR2 FQGNSA. The CDR3 is made up of 14 amino acids. V lost 4 bases and J lost 8, with 12 bases in between. The CDR3 region is CASSSQAGYSPLHF. The CDR3 DNA sequence: TGTGCCAGCAGCTCCCAGGCGGGGTATTCACCCCTCCACTTT.

Relative to its sample, this clone is medium-sized. The rearrangement joins TRBV5-1 to TRBJ2-7; 10 nucleotides align to TRBD2. Germline V gene data show CDR1 as SGHRS and CDR2 as YFSETQ. The CDR3 is 14 amino acids. The junction had 2 bases not matched to a gene; V was cut back by 5 bases and J by 0 bases. CDR3: CASSPSGSSYEQYF. CDR3 DNA sequence: TGCGCCAGCAGTCCTAGCGGGAGCTCCTACGAGCAGTACTTC. Using reference TRBV5-1 and TRBJ2-7 for the parts outside the CDR3, the full variable domain is KAGVTQTPRYLIKTRGQQVTLSCSPISGHRSVSWYQQTPGQGLQFLFEYFSETQRNKGNFPGRFSGRQFSNSRSEMNVSTLELGDSALYLCASSPSGSSYEQYFGPGTRLTVT.

The chain joins TRBV7-2 to TRBJ1-5; 9 nucleotides agree with TRBD1. Trimming cost V 5 bases and J 3 bases; bases outside gene matches: 8. Germline-derived CDR1 and CDR2 are SGHTA and FQGNSA. The CDR3 is 16 residues long. The CDR3 reads CASSIGTGRINQPQHF. In DNA form, the CDR3 reads TGTGCCAGCAGCATCGGGACAGGGAGGATCAATCAGCCCCAGCATTTT.

This clone was counted ten times or more. The chain recombines TRBV9 with TRBJ2-1; a possible D gene is TRBD2 (7 bases). V was clipped by 4 bases and J by 8 bases, with 22 bases between them. The length of the CDR3 is 16 residues. CDR1 is SGDLS and CDR2 is YYNGEE in the germline V gene. The DNA for the CDR3 is TGTGCCAGCAGCCCAACGGGGGGCAACAGGGATTATGAGCAGTTCTTC. Amino acids: CASSPTGGNRDYEQFF.

The chain uses TRBV20-1 and TRBJ1-1; D unresolved. The CDR3 spans 11 residues. Germline CDR1 reads DFQATT; CDR2 reads SNEGSKA (reference sequence). The V end was cut by 0 bases, the J end by 10 bases, with 9 bases between. The CDR3 here is CSARDRPGAFF. The CDR3 DNA follows: TGCAGTGCTAGAGATCGCCCGGGAGCTTTCTTT.

This chain joins TRBV11-2 and TRBJ2-4, with D tentatively TRBD2 (6 bases). The CDR3 has 15 amino acids. CDR1 is SGHAT, CDR2 FQNNGV, per germline. V lost 4 bases and J lost 0, with 10 bases in between. The CDR3 region has the DNA TGTGCCAGCAGCTACCGAGCGGGAGCCAAAAACATTCAGTACTTC. Translation: CASSYRAGAKNIQYF.